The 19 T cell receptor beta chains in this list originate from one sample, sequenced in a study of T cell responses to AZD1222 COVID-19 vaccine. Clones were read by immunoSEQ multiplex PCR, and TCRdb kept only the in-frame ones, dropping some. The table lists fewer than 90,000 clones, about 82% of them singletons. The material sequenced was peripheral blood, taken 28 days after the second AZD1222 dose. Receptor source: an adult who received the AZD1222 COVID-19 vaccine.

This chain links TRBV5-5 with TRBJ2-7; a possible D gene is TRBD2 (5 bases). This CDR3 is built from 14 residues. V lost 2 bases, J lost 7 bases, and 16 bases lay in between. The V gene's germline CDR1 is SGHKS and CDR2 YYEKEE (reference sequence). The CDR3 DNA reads TGTGCCAGCAGCTTAGGACTCGGCGTTCGAGAGCAGTACTTC. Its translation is CASSLGLGVREQYF.

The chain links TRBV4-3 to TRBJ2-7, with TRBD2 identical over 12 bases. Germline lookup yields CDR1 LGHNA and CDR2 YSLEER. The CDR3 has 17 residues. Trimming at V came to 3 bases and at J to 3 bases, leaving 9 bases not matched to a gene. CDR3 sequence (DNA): TGCGCCAGCAGCCAGCGGGGACTAGCGGGTCTGGTCTACGAGCAGTACTTC. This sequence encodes CASSQRGLAGLVYEQYF.

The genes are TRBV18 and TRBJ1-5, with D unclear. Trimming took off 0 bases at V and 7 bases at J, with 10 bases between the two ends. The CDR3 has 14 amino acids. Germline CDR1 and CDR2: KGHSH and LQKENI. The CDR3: CASSPPGNGQPQHF. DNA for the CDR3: TGTGCCAGCTCACCACCGGGGAACGGGCAGCCCCAGCATTTT.

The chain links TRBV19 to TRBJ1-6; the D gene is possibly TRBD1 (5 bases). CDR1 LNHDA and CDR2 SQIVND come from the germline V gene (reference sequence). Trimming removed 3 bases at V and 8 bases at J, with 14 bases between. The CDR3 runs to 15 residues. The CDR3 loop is CASSMGQGVDSPLHF. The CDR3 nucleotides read TGTGCCAGTAGTATGGGGCAGGGCGTTGATTCACCCCTCCACTTT. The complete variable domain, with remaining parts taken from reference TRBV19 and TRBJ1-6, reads DGGITQSPKYLFRKEGQNVTLSCEQNLNHDAMYWYRQDPGQGLRLIYYSQIVNDFQKGDIAEGYSVSREKKESFPLTVTSAQKNPTAFYLCASSMGQGVDSPLHFGNGTRLTVT.

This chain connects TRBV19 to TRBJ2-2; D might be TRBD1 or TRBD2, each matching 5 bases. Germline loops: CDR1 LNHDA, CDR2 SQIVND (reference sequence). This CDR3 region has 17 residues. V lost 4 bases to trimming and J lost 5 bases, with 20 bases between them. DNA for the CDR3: TGTGCCAGTAGTACCTGGGGCCGTTCAGAGGGGACCGGGGAGCTGTTTTTT. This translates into CASSTWGRSEGTGELFF.

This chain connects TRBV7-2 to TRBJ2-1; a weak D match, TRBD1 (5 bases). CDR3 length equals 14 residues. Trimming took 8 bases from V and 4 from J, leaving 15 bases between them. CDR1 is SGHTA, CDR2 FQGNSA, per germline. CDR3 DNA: TGTGCCAGCGCTGAAAGGACATTGTACAATGAGCAGTTCTTC. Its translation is CASAERTLYNEQFF.

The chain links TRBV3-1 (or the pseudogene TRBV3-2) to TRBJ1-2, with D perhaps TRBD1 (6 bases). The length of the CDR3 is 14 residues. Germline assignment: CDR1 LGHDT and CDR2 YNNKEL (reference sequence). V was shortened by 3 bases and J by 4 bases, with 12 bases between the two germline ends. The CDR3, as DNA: TGTGCCAGCAGCCACCAGGACAGAATCTATGGCTACACCTTC. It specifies CASSHQDRIYGYTF.

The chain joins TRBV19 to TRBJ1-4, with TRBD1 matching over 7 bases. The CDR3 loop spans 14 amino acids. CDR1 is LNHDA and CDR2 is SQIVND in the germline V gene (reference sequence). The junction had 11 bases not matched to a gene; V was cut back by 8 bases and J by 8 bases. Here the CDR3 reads CASLRQGEGEKLFF. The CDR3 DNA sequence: TGTGCCAGTCTCCGACAGGGTGAGGGAGAAAAACTGTTTTTT.

The CDR3 sequence is CASSQLDRNAKTQYF. As DNA, the CDR3 is TGCGCCAGCAGCCAACTAGACAGGAACGCAAAGACCCAGTACTTC. The rearrangement uses TRBV4-1 and TRBJ2-5; possibly TRBD1 for D (6 bases). Germline CDR1 reads MGHRA; CDR2 reads YSYEKL. This CDR3 has 15 amino acids. V gave up 2 bases and J gave up 6 bases, with 16 bases separating them.

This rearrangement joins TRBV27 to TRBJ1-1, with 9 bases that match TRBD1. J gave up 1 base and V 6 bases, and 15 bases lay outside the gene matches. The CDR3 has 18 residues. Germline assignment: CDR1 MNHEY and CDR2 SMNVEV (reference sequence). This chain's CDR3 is CASSLGWGQGSSNTEAFF. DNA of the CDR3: TGTGCCAGCAGCTTAGGGTGGGGACAGGGAAGCTCGAACACTGAAGCTTTCTTT.

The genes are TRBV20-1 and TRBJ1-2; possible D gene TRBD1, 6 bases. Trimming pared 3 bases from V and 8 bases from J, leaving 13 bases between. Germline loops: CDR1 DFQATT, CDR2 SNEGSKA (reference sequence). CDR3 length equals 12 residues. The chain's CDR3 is CSASRGARGYTF. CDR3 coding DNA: TGCAGTGCTAGTCGGGGGGCCCGGGGCTACACCTTC.

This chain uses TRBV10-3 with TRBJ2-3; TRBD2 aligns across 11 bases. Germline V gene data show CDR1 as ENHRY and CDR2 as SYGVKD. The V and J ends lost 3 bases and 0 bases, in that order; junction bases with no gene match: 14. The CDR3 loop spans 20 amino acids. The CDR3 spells CAISDRTSGYVASSTDTQYF. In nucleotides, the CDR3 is TGTGCCATCAGTGACCGGACTAGCGGGTACGTCGCCTCTAGCACAGATACGCAGTATTTT.

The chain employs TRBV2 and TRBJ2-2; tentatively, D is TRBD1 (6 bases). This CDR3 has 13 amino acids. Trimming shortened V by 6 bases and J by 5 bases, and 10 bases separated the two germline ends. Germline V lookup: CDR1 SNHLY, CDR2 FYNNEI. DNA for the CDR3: TGTGCCAGCAGCCCCCAGGGGACCGGGGAGCTGTTTTTT. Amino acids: CASSPQGTGELFF.

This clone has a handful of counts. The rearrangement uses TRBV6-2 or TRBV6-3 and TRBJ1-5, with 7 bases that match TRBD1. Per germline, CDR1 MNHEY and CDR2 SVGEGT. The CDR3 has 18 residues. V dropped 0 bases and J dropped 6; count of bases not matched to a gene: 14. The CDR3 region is CASSYSTGTGTVVQPQHF. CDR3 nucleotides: TGTGCCAGCAGTTACTCGACTGGGACCGGGACAGTCGTTCAGCCCCAGCATTTT.

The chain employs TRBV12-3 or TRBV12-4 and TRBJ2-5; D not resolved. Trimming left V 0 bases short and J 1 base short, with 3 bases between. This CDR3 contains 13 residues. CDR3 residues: CASSLASQETQYF. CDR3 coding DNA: TGTGCCAGCAGTTTAGCTTCCCAAGAGACCCAGTACTTC.

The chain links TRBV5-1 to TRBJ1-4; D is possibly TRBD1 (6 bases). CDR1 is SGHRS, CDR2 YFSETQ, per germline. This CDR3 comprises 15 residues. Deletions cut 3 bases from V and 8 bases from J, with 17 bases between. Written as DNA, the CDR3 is TGCGCCAGCAGCTCAGGGGATATTGGCCGGGAAAAACTGTTTTTT. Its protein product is CASSSGDIGREKLFF.

The CDR3 here is CASSPSLQGTSGNTIYF. In nucleotides, the CDR3 is TGTGCCAGCTCACCCTCTTTACAGGGGACCTCTGGAAACACCATATATTTT. This chain uses TRBV18 with TRBJ1-3; TRBD1 matches at 7 bases. The CDR3 is made up of 17 amino acids. V was clipped by 3 bases and J by 0 bases; unmatched bases: 8. Germline CDR1 reads KGHSH; CDR2 reads LQKENI.

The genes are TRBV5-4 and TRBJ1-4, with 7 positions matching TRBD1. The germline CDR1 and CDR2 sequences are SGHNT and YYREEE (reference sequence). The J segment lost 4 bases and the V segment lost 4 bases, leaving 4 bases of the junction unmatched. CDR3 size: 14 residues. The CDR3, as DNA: TGTGCCAGCAGCCCGGGACAGCTTAATGAAAAACTGTTTTTT. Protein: CASSPGQLNEKLFF.

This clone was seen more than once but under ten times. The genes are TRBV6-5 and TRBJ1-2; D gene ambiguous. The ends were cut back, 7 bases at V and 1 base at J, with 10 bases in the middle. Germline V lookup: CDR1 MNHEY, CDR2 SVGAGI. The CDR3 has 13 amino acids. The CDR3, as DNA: TGTGCCAGCATCCGCGGAGGTAACTATGGCTACACCTTC. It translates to CASIRGGNYGYTF.